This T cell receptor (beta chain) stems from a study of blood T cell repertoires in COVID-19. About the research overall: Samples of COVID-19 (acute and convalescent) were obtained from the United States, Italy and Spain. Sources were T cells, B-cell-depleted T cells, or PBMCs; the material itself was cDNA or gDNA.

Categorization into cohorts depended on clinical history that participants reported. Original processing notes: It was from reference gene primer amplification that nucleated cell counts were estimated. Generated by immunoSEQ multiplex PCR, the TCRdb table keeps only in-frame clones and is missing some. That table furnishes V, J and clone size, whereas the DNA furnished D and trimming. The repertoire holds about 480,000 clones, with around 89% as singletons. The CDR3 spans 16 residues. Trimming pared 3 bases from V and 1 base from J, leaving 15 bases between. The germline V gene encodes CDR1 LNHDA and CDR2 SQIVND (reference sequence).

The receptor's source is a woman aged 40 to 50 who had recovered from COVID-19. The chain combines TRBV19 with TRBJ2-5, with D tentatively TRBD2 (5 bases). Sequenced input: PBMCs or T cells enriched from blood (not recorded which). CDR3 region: CASSMRPSRPQETQYF. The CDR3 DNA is TGTGCCAGTAGTATGCGGCCTAGCCGCCCCCAAGAGACCCAGTACTTC.